This passage covers 21 T cell receptor beta chains from one sample sequenced in a study of cytomegalovirus exposure and HLA in healthy donors. PCR used 60 Vbeta primers and 13 Jbeta primers. The data were produced by immunoSEQ multiplex PCR, yet TCRdb's version contains in-frame clones alone and is incomplete. Among 170,000 or so clones, roughly 80% were seen once, and the ten largest hold 1.6%. Sequenced input: PBMCs. The origin of the receptors is a man between 45 and 60 years old in good health and CMV-seronegative.

The rearrangement links TRBV18 to TRBJ2-1; D is possibly TRBD1 (5 bases). This CDR3 contains 16 residues. The germline CDR1 and CDR2 sequences are KGHSH and LQKENI. V was trimmed by 2 bases and J by 0 bases, leaving 11 bases between them. CDR3 DNA: TGTGCCAGCTCACCAGGGGCAGGCGGCTCCTACAATGAGCAGTTCTTC. Its protein product is CASSPGAGGSYNEQFF.

This clone has a single count. A junction end diverges from the germline sequence, so it may reflect a read error. V is TRBV7-9 and J is TRBJ1-4; D uncertain. Germline-derived CDR1 and CDR2 are SEHNR and FQNEAQ (reference sequence). This CDR3 region has 16 residues. The CDR3 is CSSSHVLDGSNEKLFF. DNA for the CDR3: TGTTCCAGCAGTCACGTCCTCGACGGGAGTAATGAAAAACTGTTTTTT.

This clone was detected only once. The chain joins TRBV2 to TRBJ2-1, with a tentative D call TRBD1 (6 bases). The CDR3 is 14 residues long. Germline V CDR1 and CDR2: SNHLY, FYNNEI. V was pared by 5 bases and J by 3 bases, with 11 bases between. The CDR3 bases are TGTGCCAGCAGTTCCGGACAGAACTACAATGAGCAGTTCTTC. Translated, it gives CASSSGQNYNEQFF.

The V call is TRBV18, the J call TRBJ1-2; 7 bases agree with TRBD1. Germline CDR1 and CDR2: KGHSH and LQKENI. CDR3 length equals 15 residues. The V gene end was trimmed by 5 bases and the J gene end by 1 base; junction bases not matched to a gene: 7. The CDR3 nucleotides read TGTGCCAGCTCAGGGACAGTGACGAATAACTATGGCTACACCTTC. Translating it yields CASSGTVTNNYGYTF.

This chain links TRBV27 with TRBJ2-1; TRBD2 matches 9 bases. The CDR3 contains 15 residues. The germline V gene has CDR1 MNHEY and CDR2 SMNVEV (reference sequence). V was pared by 6 bases and J by 9 bases, with 12 bases of the junction left unmatched. For the CDR3, the DNA is TGTGCCAGCAGAGAGGGACTAGCCCTTAAGGTTGAGCAGTTCTTC. This sequence encodes CASREGLALKVEQFF.

The chain couples TRBV6-5 to TRBJ2-1; 11 nucleotides match TRBD1. V was clipped by 6 bases and J by 4 bases; unmatched bases: 5. The CDR3 contains 15 residues. Germline loops: CDR1 MNHEY, CDR2 SVGAGI. CDR3 bases: TGTGCCAGCAGATACGGGACAGGGGGGTACAATGAGCAGTTCTTC. Protein product: CASRYGTGGYNEQFF.

The chain employs TRBV11-2 and TRBJ1-1; no definite D call. With 5 bases removed from V and 1 base from J, the gap between germline ends came to 14 bases. Germline V gene sequence: CDR1 SGHAT, CDR2 FQNNGV. This CDR3 spans 15 amino acids. The CDR3 loop reads CASSPKVGENTEAFF. The CDR3 coding sequence is TGTGCCAGCAGCCCAAAGGTCGGAGAGAACACTGAAGCTTTCTTT.

CDR3 nucleotide sequence: TGTGCCAGCATCGGGGAGGTGTCTGGAAACACCATATATTTT. It specifies CASIGEVSGNTIYF. The chain employs TRBV9 and TRBJ1-3; D gene ambiguous. The CDR3 covers 14 residues. Germline V lookup: CDR1 SGDLS, CDR2 YYNGEE. Trimming took 6 bases from V and 1 from J, leaving 11 bases between them.

This clone has only a few counts. The CDR3 region is CASSTGTGLYSGANVLTF. The CDR3 region has the DNA TGCGCCAGCAGCACAGGGACAGGACTGTACTCTGGGGCCAACGTCCTGACTTTC. The chain is built from TRBV5-1 and TRBJ2-6, with 8 bases matching TRBD1. There are 18 residues in the CDR3. With V trimmed by 4 bases and J by 0 bases, 9 bases remained unmatched. Per the germline V gene, CDR1 is SGHRS and CDR2 is YFSETQ.

This chain uses TRBV7-2 with TRBJ2-7, with a possible D match to TRBD1 (6 bases). V was clipped by 3 bases and J by 1 base, with 13 bases between them. CDR1 is SGHTA, CDR2 FQGNSA, per germline. This CDR3 is 15 amino acids long. The CDR3 DNA sequence: TGTGCCAGCAGCTTCCAGGGGTCGGGATCCTACGAGCAGTACTTC. This translates into CASSFQGSGSYEQYF.

J is TRBJ1-4 and V is TRBV30; TRBD1 matches 9 bases. Germline lookup yields CDR1 GTSNPN and CDR2 SVGIG (reference sequence). Germline trimming cut 1 base from V and 3 bases from J; bases unmatched to any gene: 3. The CDR3 consists of 15 residues. CDR3 protein: CAWSAQGAANEKLFF. CDR3 coding DNA: TGTGCCTGGAGTGCACAGGGGGCGGCTAATGAAAAACTGTTTTTT.

This clone was recorded only once. The same CDR3 arises from other DNA sequences in this sample as well. The V gene is TRBV7-9, the J gene TRBJ2-7; TRBD1 matches 7 bases. V was clipped by 5 bases and J by 2 bases; unmatched bases: 3. CDR3 length: 13 residues. Germline-derived CDR1 and CDR2 are SEHNR and FQNEAQ (reference sequence). Written as DNA, the CDR3 is TGTGCCAGCAGCCCGACAGGGACCTACGAGCAGTACTTC. Protein product: CASSPTGTYEQYF.

The CDR3 here is CASSLEVPKAGQYF. In DNA, the CDR3 is TGTGCCAGCAGCTTAGAGGTTCCCAAGGCGGGCCAGTACTTC. The chain has TRBV7-2 and TRBJ2-5, with D tentatively TRBD2 (5 bases). Trimming took 1 base from V and 10 from J, leaving 16 bases between them. This CDR3 is 14 amino acids long. Germline values: CDR1 SGHTA, CDR2 FQGNSA.

The chain employs TRBV4-3 and TRBJ2-5, with 12 bases that match TRBD2. The CDR3 runs 19 residues. The germline CDR1 and CDR2 sequences are LGHNA and YSLEER. Trimming cost V 3 bases and J 2 bases; bases outside gene matches: 13. The CDR3 is CASSQIWGTSGGLQETQYF. DNA for the CDR3: TGCGCCAGCAGCCAGATCTGGGGAACTAGCGGGGGGCTGCAAGAGACCCAGTACTTC.

The J gene is TRBJ2-7, the V gene TRBV11-2; D is perhaps TRBD2 (5 bases). The CDR3 runs 14 residues. The V end was cut by 1 base, the J end by 6 bases, with 13 bases between. Looked up from germline, CDR1 is SGHAT and CDR2 is FQNNGV. This chain's CDR3 is CASSLGPSSREQYF. The CDR3 DNA follows: TGTGCCAGCAGCTTAGGTCCTAGCTCTCGCGAGCAGTACTTC.

The gene calls are TRBV11-3 and TRBJ2-5, with D tentatively TRBD1 (6 bases). Trimming stripped 8 bases from V and 5 bases from J, with 15 bases between. The CDR3 loop spans 13 amino acids. Germline assignment: CDR1 SGHNT and CDR2 YENEEA. This CDR3 is CASSRGRSETQYF. The CDR3 coding sequence is TGTGCCAGCTCCAGGGGCAGAAGCGAGACCCAGTACTTC.

The genes are TRBV28 and TRBJ1-5; D unresolved. Germline V gene lookup returns CDR1 MDHEN and CDR2 SYDVKM. The CDR3 has 12 residues. V lost 7 bases and J lost 5, with 9 bases in between. The CDR3: CASTPGHQPQHF. In DNA, the CDR3 is TGTGCCAGCACCCCCGGTCATCAGCCCCAGCATTTT.

The rearrangement links TRBV6-6 to TRBJ2-2, with TRBD2 as a possible D gene (6 bases). The V end was cut by 8 bases, the J end by 7 bases, with 8 bases between. The CDR3 is made up of 11 amino acids. CDR1 MNHNY and CDR2 SVGAGI come from the germline V gene (reference sequence). DNA of the CDR3: TGTGCCAGCGGAGGGGACGGGGAGCTGTTTTTT. Its protein product is CASGGDGELFF.

The V gene is TRBV18, the J gene TRBJ2-1; 13 positions match TRBD2. The germline V gene encodes CDR1 KGHSH and CDR2 LQKENI. This CDR3 has 17 amino acids. Unmatched junction bases numbered 9, after V lost 3 bases and J lost 7 bases. The CDR3 protein is CASSPPKLAGGPNEQFF. The CDR3 DNA reads TGTGCCAGCTCACCCCCTAAACTAGCGGGGGGGCCAAATGAGCAGTTCTTC.

This chain connects TRBV29-1 to TRBJ2-7; 10 positions agree with TRBD1. CDR3 length equals 13 residues. CDR1 is SQVTM, CDR2 ANQGSEA, per germline. Trimming took 6 bases from V and 4 from J; bases not matched to a gene: 6. The CDR3 region is CSVDSGQGYEQYF. CDR3 nucleotide sequence: TGCAGCGTAGACTCGGGACAGGGGTACGAGCAGTACTTC.

This sequence joins TRBV12-5 and TRBJ1-2, with D maybe TRBD1 (6 bases). Germline values: CDR1 LGHNT, CDR2 FRNRAP. Trimming shortened V by 6 bases and J by 4 bases, and 12 bases separated the two germline ends. The CDR3 has 13 amino acids. CDR3 region: CASGTDRFYGYTF. CDR3 DNA sequence: TGTGCTAGTGGCACGGACAGATTCTATGGCTACACCTTC.